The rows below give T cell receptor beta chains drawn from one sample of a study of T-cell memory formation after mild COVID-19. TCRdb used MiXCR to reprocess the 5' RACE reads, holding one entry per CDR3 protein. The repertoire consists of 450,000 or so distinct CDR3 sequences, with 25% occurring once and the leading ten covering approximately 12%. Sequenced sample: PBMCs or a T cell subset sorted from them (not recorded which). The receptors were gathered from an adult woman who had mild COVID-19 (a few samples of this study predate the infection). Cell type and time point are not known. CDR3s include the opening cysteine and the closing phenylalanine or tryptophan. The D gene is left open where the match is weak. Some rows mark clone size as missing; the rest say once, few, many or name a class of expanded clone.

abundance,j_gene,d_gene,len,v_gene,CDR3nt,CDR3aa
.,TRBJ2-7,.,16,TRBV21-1,TGTGCCAGCAGCAAAGGCGCGACTAGCGGGGTCTACGAGCAGTACTTC,CASSKGATSGVYEQYF
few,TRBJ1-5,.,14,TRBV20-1,TGCAGTGCTAGAGACACAGGGTTAGATCAGCCCCAGCATTTT,CSARDTGLDQPQHF
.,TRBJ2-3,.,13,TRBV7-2,TGTGCCAGCAGCCCCCGCCGCACAGATACGCAGTATTTT,CASSPRRTDTQYF
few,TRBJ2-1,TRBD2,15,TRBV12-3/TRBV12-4,TGTGCCAGCAGCTCTAGCGGGAGCCCCTACAATGAGCAGTTCTTC,CASSSSGSPYNEQFF
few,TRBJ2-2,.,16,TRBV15,TGTGCCACCAGCAGAGATCGACACGCGAACACCGGGGAGCTGTTTTTT,CATSRDRHANTGELFF
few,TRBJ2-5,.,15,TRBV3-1,TGTGCCAGCAGCCCGGAGAGAGGCGACTTGGTGACCCAGTACTTC,CASSPERGDLVTQYF
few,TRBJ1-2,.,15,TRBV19,TGTGCCAGTAGTATAGATAGGGGAAGTGCCTATGGCTACACCTTC,CASSIDRGSAYGYTF
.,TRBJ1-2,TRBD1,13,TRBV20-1,TGCAGTGCTAGACCGGGACAGCACTATGGCTACACCTTC,CSARPGQHYGYTF
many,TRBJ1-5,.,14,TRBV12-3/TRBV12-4,TGTGCCAGCAGTTTAAGAGGGAGCAATCAGCCCCAGCATTTT,CASSLRGSNQPQHF
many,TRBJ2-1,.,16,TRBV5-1,TGCGCCAGCAGCTTGGGAGCCGGGGGCCTCTACAATGAGCAGTTCTTC,CASSLGAGGLYNEQFF